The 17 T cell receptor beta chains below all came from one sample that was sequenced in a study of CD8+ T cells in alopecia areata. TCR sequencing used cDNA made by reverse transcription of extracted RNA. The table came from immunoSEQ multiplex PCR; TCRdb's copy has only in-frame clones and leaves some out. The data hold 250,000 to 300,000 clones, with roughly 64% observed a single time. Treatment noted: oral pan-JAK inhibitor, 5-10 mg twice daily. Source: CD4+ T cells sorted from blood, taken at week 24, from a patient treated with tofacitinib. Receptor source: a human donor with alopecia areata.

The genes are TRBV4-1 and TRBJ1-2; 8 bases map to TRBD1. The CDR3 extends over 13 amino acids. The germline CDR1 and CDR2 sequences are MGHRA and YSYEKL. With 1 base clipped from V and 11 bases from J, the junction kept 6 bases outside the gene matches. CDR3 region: CASSQGVQGEYTF. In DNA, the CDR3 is TGCGCCAGCAGCCAAGGGGTACAGGGGGAGTACACCTTC.

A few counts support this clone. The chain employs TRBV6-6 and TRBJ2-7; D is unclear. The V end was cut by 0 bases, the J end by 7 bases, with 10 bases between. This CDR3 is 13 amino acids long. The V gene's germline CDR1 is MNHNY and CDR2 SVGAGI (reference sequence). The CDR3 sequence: CASSYSPVWEQYF. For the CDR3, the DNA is TGTGCCAGCAGTTACTCCCCCGTCTGGGAGCAGTACTTC.

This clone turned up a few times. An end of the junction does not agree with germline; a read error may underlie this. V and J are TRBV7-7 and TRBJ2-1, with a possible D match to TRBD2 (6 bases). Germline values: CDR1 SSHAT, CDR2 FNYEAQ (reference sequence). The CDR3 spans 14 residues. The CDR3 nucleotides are TGTGCTAGCAGCTTAGAGGCGGGGTACAATGAGCAGTTCTTC. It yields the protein CASSLEAGYNEQFF.

The CDR3 DNA reads as TGCAGCGTTGAAGGGACACCCAGGGGTGAAAAACTGTTTTTT. Its translation: CSVEGTPRGEKLFF. V usage is TRBV29-1 and J usage is TRBJ1-4; a possible D gene is TRBD1 (6 bases). Germline V CDR1 and CDR2: SQVTM, ANQGSEA. This CDR3 comprises 14 residues. The ends were cut back, 1 base at V and 7 bases at J, with 13 bases in the middle.

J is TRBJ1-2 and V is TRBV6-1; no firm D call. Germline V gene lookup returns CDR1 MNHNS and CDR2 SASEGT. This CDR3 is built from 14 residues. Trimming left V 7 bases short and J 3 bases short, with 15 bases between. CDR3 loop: CASTPLVSHYGYTF. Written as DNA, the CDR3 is TGTGCCAGCACCCCCCTCGTGTCTCACTATGGCTACACCTTC.

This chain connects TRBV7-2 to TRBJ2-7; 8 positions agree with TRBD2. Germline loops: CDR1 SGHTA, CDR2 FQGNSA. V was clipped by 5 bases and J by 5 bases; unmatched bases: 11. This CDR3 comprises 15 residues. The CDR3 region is CASSSYSGAGDEQYF. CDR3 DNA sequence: TGTGCCAGCAGCAGCTATAGCGGGGCGGGCGACGAGCAGTACTTC. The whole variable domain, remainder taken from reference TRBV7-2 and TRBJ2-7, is GAGVSQSPSNKVTEKGKDVELRCDPISGHTALYWYRQSLGQGLEFLIYFQGNSAPDKSGLPSDRFSAERTGGSVSTLTIQRTQQEDSAVYLCASSSYSGAGDEQYFGPGTRLTVT.

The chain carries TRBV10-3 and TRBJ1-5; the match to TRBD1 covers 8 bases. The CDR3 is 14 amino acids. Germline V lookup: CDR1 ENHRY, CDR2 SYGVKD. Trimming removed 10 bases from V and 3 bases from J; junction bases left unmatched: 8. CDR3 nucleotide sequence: TGTGCCAGCGCCAGACAGGGGAACAATCAGCCCCAGCATTTT. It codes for CASARQGNNQPQHF.

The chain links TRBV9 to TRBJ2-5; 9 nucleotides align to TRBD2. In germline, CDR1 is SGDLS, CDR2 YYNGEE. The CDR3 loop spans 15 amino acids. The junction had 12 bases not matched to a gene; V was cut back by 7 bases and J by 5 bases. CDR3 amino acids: CASSPSAGGPETQYF. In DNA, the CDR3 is TGTGCCAGCTCCCCCTCCGCGGGGGGGCCGGAGACCCAGTACTTC.

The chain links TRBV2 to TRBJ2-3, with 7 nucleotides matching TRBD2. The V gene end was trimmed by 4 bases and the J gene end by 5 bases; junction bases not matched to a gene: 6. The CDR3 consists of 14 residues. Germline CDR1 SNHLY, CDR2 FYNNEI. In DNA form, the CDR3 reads TGTGCCAGCAGTGTACGGGGGGTACAAGATACGCAGTATTTT. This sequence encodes CASSVRGVQDTQYF.

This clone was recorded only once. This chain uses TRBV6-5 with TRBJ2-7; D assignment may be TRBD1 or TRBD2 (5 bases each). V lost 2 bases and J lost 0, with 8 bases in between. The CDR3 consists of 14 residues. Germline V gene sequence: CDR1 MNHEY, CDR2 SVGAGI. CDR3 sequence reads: CASSYTRGSYEQYF. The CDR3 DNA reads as TGTGCCAGCAGTTACACGAGGGGCTCCTACGAGCAGTACTTC.

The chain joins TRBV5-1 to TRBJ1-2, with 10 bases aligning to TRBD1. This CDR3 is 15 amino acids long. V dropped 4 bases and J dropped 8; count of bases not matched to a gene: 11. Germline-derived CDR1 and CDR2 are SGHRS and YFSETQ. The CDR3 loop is CASSIEPGQGNGYTF. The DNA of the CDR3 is TGCGCCAGCAGCATCGAGCCGGGACAGGGGAACGGCTACACCTTC.

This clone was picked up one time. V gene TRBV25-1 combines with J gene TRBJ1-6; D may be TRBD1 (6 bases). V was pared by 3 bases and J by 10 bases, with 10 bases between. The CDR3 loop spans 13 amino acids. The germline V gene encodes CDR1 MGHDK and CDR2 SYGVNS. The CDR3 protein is CASSETGQSPLHF. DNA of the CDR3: TGTGCCAGCAGTGAGACAGGTCAATCACCCCTCCACTTT. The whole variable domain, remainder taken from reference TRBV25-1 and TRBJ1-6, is EADIYQTPRYLVIGTGKKITLECSQTMGHDKMYWYQQDPGMELHLIHYSYGVNSTEKGDLSSESTVSRIRTEHFPLTLESARPSHTSQYLCASSETGQSPLHFGNGTRLTVT.

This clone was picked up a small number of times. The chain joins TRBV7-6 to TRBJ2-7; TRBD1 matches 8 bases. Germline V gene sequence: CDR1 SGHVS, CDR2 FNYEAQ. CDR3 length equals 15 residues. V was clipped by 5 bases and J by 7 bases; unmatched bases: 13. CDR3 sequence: CASSPSSGGLLEQYF. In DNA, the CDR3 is TGTGCCAGCAGCCCGAGTTCAGGGGGCCTTCTTGAGCAGTACTTC.

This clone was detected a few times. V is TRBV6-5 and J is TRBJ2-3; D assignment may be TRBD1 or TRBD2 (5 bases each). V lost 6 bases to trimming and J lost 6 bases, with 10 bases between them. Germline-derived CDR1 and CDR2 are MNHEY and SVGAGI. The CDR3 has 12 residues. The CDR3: CASRRGLDTQYF. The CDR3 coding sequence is TGTGCCAGCAGGAGGGGCTTGGATACGCAGTATTTT.

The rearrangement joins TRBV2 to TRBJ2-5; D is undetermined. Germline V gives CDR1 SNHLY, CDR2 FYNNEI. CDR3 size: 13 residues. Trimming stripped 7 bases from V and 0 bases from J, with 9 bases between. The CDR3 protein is CASNSAYQETQYF. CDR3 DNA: TGTGCCAGCAACTCGGCGTACCAAGAGACCCAGTACTTC. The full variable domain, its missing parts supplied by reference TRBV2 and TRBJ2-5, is EPEVTQTPSHQVTQMGQEVILRCVPISNHLYFYWYRQILGQKVEFLVSFYNNEISEKSEIFDDQFSVERPDGSNFTLKIRSTKLEDSAMYFCASNSAYQETQYFGPGTRLLVL.

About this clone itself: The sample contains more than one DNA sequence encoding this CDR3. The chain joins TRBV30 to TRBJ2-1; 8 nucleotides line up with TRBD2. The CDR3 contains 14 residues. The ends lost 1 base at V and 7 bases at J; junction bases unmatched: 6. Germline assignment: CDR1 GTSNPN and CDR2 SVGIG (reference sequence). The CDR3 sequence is CAWSGGGLGNEQFF. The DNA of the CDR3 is TGTGCCTGGAGTGGGGGGGGACTAGGGAATGAGCAGTTCTTC.

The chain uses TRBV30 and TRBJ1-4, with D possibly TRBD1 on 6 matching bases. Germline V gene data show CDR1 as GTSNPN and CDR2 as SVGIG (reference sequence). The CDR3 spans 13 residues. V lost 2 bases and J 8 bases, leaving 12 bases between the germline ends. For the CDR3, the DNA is TGTGCCTGGAGTACAGGGACGTACGAAAAACTGTTTTTT. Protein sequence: CAWSTGTYEKLFF.